This T cell receptor beta chain was captured in a study of a mutant IDH1 vaccine in newly diagnosed glioma (dated by TCRdb to 2020 to 2022). With regard to the full study: Patients received eight vaccinations in weeks 1, 3, 5, 7, 11, 15, 19 and 23, corresponding to visits V03 through V10. Vaccination began 4-6 weeks after radiotherapy alone, or alongside temozolomide cycles in the chemotherapy-containing groups. Of the approximately 34 patients who were treated, around 60% were male and about 40% were female, and the mean age was about 40 years. Before enrollment, patients had received standard therapy of radiotherapy alone, temozolomide alone, or radiochemotherapy with temozolomide; most received the combination. For exploratory analyses, longitudinal TCRB deep sequencing was carried out in about two dozen treated patients wherever samples were available. Peripheral blood was collected at six visits: V03 (baseline), V05, V07, V10, V12 and V13.

The CDR3 runs 15 residues from the cysteine to the phenylalanine. The entry retains the CDR3 DNA only, 45 bases that are in frame from base 1. V ends up 7 bases short and J 2 bases short, with an unmatched junction base count of 9. In the germline V gene, CDR1 corresponds to SGHTA and CDR2 to FQGNSA. What the work shows at the level of the full study, not this receptor alone: Pseudoprogression appeared unrelated to alterations in the top peripheral T cell clonotypes detected by TCRB sequencing. Immune responses induced by the vaccine were seen in 93.3% of patients across multiple MHC alleles. Availability determined which PBMC samples were chosen for TCRB deep sequencing. It was noted by the authors that analyses of patient blood samples could not be reproduced owing to sample limitations.

On this clone: Its specific antigen is unknown. No quality values exist for individual bases; no much larger clone is one base distant.

The library was built by means of the immunoSEQ multiplex PCR assay. Rearranged TCR beta chain sequences were amplified using the hsTCRB Kit according to the manufacturer's protocol. TCRB libraries were sequenced on an Illumina MiSeq. On the authors' methods: The kit vendor's proprietary platform handled demultiplexing, trimming and gene mapping. TCRdb carries this immuneACCESS record with in-frame sequences only. Its versions omit some clonotypes, under half of them owing to an unresolved V gene in the studies checked, with the rest unexplained. That table is the source of V, J and clone size, and D and trimming were worked out from the DNA. The sample table shows around 60,000 clones, and approximately 88% are seen once. The ten largest clones take up around 8.2% of the sample. The time point tag for this specimen amounts to: week 11, during vaccination. Each vaccine dose, consisting of 300 ug of a 20-mer mutant IDH1 peptide in Montanide, was administered subcutaneously with topical imiquimod. Donors had newly diagnosed WHO grade 3 or 4 IDH1-mutant astrocytomas with loss of nuclear ATRX. The samples were drawn from NOA16, a multicentre, single-arm, open-label phase I trial in Germany that tested a mutant IDH1 peptide vaccine in humans for the first time. The DNeasy Blood and Tissue Kit was used to extract genomic DNA from EDTA blood for TCRB sequencing.

Sample: PBMCs, taken from a glioma patient whose treatment included an IDH1 peptide vaccine. The sequence links TRBV7-2 to TRBJ2-7; 9 of the junction bases match TRBD2. This TCR was sampled from a woman aged 50 to 60 with glioma. The DNA reads as follows: TGTGCCAGCAAAGTACGTGGCGGGGGGGCCTACGAGCAGTACTTC. This codes for CASKVRGGGAYEQYF.